This TCR beta chain is drawn from a study of blood T cell repertoires in COVID-19. Study background: The study drew acute and convalescent COVID-19 samples from the United States, Italy and Spain. T cells, B-cell-depleted T cells, or PBMCs supplied cDNA or gDNA.

TCRdb's table, derived via immunoSEQ multiplex PCR, lists solely in-frame clones and lacks some. This sample has about 73,000 clones, with 90% found just once. Sequencing was carried out using peripheral blood. The receptor comes from a young woman with acute or convalescent COVID-19.

CDR3 DNA sequence: TGTGCCAGTAGTATAGGCCCAGGGGGCCTCTATGGCTACACCTTC. Protein sequence: CASSIGPGGLYGYTF. The gene calls are TRBV19 and TRBJ1-2; 8 positions match TRBD1. Losses at the gene ends were 1 base for V and 4 bases for J; bases not matched to a gene: 5. The germline V gene encodes CDR1 LNHDA and CDR2 SQIVND (reference sequence). The CDR3 sequence is 15 residues long.